This T cell receptor (beta chain) appears in the sequencing data of a study of blood T cell repertoires in COVID-19. The protocol was immunoSEQ multiplex PCR, while the TCRdb copy is restricted to in-frame clones and leaves out a portion. Here the sample spans hundreds of thousands of clones, approximately 82% being singletons. From germline, CDR1 is WSHSY and CDR2 SAAADI. The V end was cut by 4 bases, the J end by 0 bases, with 12 bases between. The CDR3 loop spans 15 amino acids. This clone was observed a handful of times. The sequencing input was PBMCs or T cells enriched from blood (not recorded which). The chain is built from TRBV10-2 and TRBJ1-2, with no clear D. The receptor's source is a man aged 40-50 years who had been exposed to COVID-19. This CDR3 reads CASSAASVANYGYTF. The DNA of the CDR3 is TGCGCCAGCAGTGCCGCCAGTGTCGCTAACTATGGCTACACCTTC.